This T cell receptor (beta chain) originates from a study of technical replicates of blood from several donors. Some clones are missing from TCRdb's copy, which holds only in-frame ones; the method was immunoSEQ multiplex PCR. This sample has about 98,000 clones, with under 97% found just once. This clone was found once. CDR1 MGHDK and CDR2 SYGVNS come from the germline V gene. This CDR3 region has 15 residues. V shed 5 bases and J 1 base; nucleotides not matched to a gene: 7. The sequence was collected from a human donor in good health. Material for sequencing was T cells isolated from PBMCs. The chain couples TRBV25-1 to TRBJ2-5; 7 nucleotides agree with TRBD1. CDR3 DNA: TGTGCCAGCAGTACCCGGGACAGCCTCCAAGAGACCCAGTACTTC. Its translation: CASSTRDSLQETQYF.